The 28 T cell receptor beta chains given below trace back to one sample, sequenced in a study of T cell clonotyping in hematopoietic cell transplantation. This table comes from immunoSEQ multiplex PCR, and its TCRdb copy is limited to in-frame clones, with some not included. This table has some 30,000 clones, 85% to 95% appearing once. As to time point: recipient sample about 28 days before transplant, after cytoreduction. Sequenced here: peripheral blood mononuclear cells, sampled before stem cell transplant. These receptors all stem from a man in his fifties or sixties with acute myeloid leukemia. Some clones in this sample may be carry-over from other donors' samples.

The chain combines TRBV5-4 with TRBJ2-7; D may correspond to TRBD1 or TRBD2 (5 bases each). V lost 1 base and J lost 4, with 15 bases in between. The CDR3 totals 15 residues. Looked up from germline, CDR1 is SGHNT and CDR2 is YYREEE (reference sequence). CDR3 sequence: CASSLRGPSSYEQYF. CDR3 sequence (DNA): TGTGCCAGCAGCTTGCGGGGCCCCTCTTCTTACGAGCAGTACTTC.

The CDR3 DNA is TGTGCCAGCAGCCAAACTAGCGGGGGCCAGTACGAGCAGTACTTC. Its protein product is CASSQTSGGQYEQYF. The chain has TRBV7-2 and TRBJ2-7; 11 bases are a match to TRBD2. Losses at the gene ends were 5 bases for V and 4 bases for J; bases not matched to a gene: 7. The CDR3 covers 15 residues. The germline V gene encodes CDR1 SGHTA and CDR2 FQGNSA.

The chain has TRBV19 and TRBJ1-4; TRBD1 agrees at 8 bases. This CDR3 is 15 amino acids long. The germline gives CDR1 LNHDA, CDR2 SQIVND (reference sequence). The junction had 10 bases not matched to a gene; V was cut back by 5 bases and J by 8 bases. The CDR3 region has the DNA TGTGCCAGTAGTGTGACACAGGGGGGTCTGGAAAAACTGTTTTTT. Its translation is CASSVTQGGLEKLFF.

The chain uses TRBV7-9 and TRBJ2-7; 14 positions agree with TRBD2. Germline loops: CDR1 SEHNR, CDR2 FQNEAQ (reference sequence). This CDR3 region has 15 residues. V shed 0 bases and J 12 bases; nucleotides not matched to a gene: 7. CDR3 nucleotides: TGTGCCAGCAGCTTAGCCGGGACTAGCGGGGGTGTTGTGTACTTC. This codes for CASSLAGTSGGVVYF. Supplemented by reference TRBV7-9 and TRBJ2-7, the full variable domain reads DTGVSQNPRHKITKRGQNVTFRCDPISEHNRLYWYRQTLGQGPEFLTYFQNEAQLEKSRLLSDRFSAERPKGSFSTLEIQRTEQGDSAMYLCASSLAGTSGGVVYFGPGTRLTVT.

The V and J genes are TRBV28 and TRBJ1-2; D is unclear. Trimming left V 6 bases short and J 6 bases short, with 14 bases between. This CDR3 comprises 13 residues. Germline CDR1 MDHEN, CDR2 SYDVKM. The CDR3 bases are TGTGCCAGCAGACCCCGTCGGAACCATGGCTACACCTTC. This codes for CASRPRRNHGYTF.

The V gene is TRBV7-9, the J gene TRBJ2-7; perhaps TRBD2 as D (7 bases). Germline CDR1 is SEHNR and CDR2 is FQNEAQ (reference sequence). The CDR3 consists of 15 residues. With 5 bases removed from V and 0 bases from J, the gap between germline ends came to 14 bases. This CDR3 reads CASSQPAGASYEQYF. CDR3 DNA: TGTGCCAGCAGCCAGCCGGCGGGGGCCTCCTACGAGCAGTACTTC.

The CDR3 nucleotides read TGTGCCAGAAGCCTAAGCGGGAGACAGCCCGAGCAGTACTTC. It codes for CARSLSGRQPEQYF. This sequence joins TRBV5-3 and TRBJ2-7; TRBD2 aligns across 8 bases. TRBV5-3 is an open reading frame, and its role is uncertain. The CDR3 loop spans 14 amino acids. The V and J ends lost 4 bases and 6 bases, in that order; junction bases with no gene match: 9.

This sequence joins TRBV9 and TRBJ2-7, with 10 positions matching TRBD2. The junction had 6 bases not matched to a gene; V was cut back by 0 bases and J by 0 bases. Germline V CDR1 and CDR2: SGDLS, YYNGEE. The CDR3 sequence is 17 residues long. For the CDR3, the DNA is TGTGCCAGCAGCGTAGGGCTAGCGGGGGCCAACTCCTACGAGCAGTACTTC. Encoded protein: CASSVGLAGANSYEQYF.

The chain uses TRBV30 and TRBJ2-3; a possible D gene is TRBD2 (6 bases). Germline V gene data show CDR1 as GTSNPN and CDR2 as SVGIG (reference sequence). This CDR3 contains 14 residues. With 0 bases removed from V and 6 bases from J, the gap between germline ends came to 13 bases. CDR3 sequence (DNA): TGTGCCTGGAGTGTACGGGGGATTGGGGATACGCAGTATTTT. Translating it yields CAWSVRGIGDTQYF.

CDR3 region: CASSLRGIIDTQYF. The DNA of the CDR3 is TGTGCCAGCAGCTTAAGGGGCATCATAGATACGCAGTATTTT. The chain has TRBV7-3 and TRBJ2-3; possible D gene TRBD1, 5 bases. This CDR3 spans 14 amino acids. V was shortened by 1 base and J by 5 bases, with 10 bases between the two germline ends. CDR1 is SGHTA and CDR2 is FQGTGA in the germline V gene.

The chain recombines TRBV9 with TRBJ1-1, with a weak D call TRBD1 (5 bases). The CDR3 spans 13 residues. Per germline, CDR1 SGDLS and CDR2 YYNGEE. Trimming stripped 0 bases from V and 3 bases from J, with 6 bases between. This CDR3 is CASSVGGDTEAFF. The CDR3, as DNA: TGTGCCAGCAGCGTAGGGGGGGACACTGAAGCTTTCTTT.

The chain uses TRBV10-3 and TRBJ2-5, with a possible D match to TRBD1 (6 bases). The CDR3 runs to 16 residues. V shed 0 bases and J shed 3 bases, with 14 bases lying between them. From germline, CDR1 is ENHRY and CDR2 SYGVKD. This chain's CDR3 is CAISESTQGPKETQYF. CDR3 bases: TGTGCCATCAGTGAGTCGACACAGGGTCCTAAAGAGACCCAGTACTTC.

V gene TRBV9 combines with J gene TRBJ2-1; 7 bases map to TRBD2. From germline, CDR1 is SGDLS and CDR2 YYNGEE. V shed 0 bases and J 4 bases; nucleotides not matched to a gene: 7. The CDR3 has 16 residues. CDR3 region: CASSVGTSDAYNEQFF. In DNA form, the CDR3 reads TGTGCCAGCAGCGTAGGAACTAGCGACGCTTACAATGAGCAGTTCTTC.

This chain joins TRBV19 and TRBJ1-2, with 8 bases identical to TRBD1. CDR3 length: 14 residues. Trimming removed 9 bases from V and 4 bases from J; junction bases left unmatched: 10. The germline V gene has CDR1 LNHDA and CDR2 SQIVND (reference sequence). The CDR3, as DNA: TGTGCCAGCCGTGGAGCGGACAGGGTCTATGGCTACACCTTC. Translation gives CASRGADRVYGYTF.

This sequence joins TRBV28 and TRBJ1-1; D may be TRBD1 (6 bases). This CDR3 region has 15 residues. The ends were cut back, 7 bases at V and 1 base at J, with 16 bases in the middle. Looked up from germline, CDR1 is MDHEN and CDR2 is SYDVKM. CDR3 residues: CASTLRGGKNTEAFF. The CDR3 bases are TGTGCCAGCACCTTAAGGGGGGGAAAGAACACTGAAGCTTTCTTT.

The CDR3 reads CASSLGTDEKLFF. CDR3 bases: TGTGCCAGCAGCTTGGGGACGGATGAAAAACTGTTTTTT. The V and J genes are TRBV5-4 and TRBJ1-4, with no clear D. Germline V gene lookup returns CDR1 SGHNT and CDR2 YYREEE (reference sequence). V was cut by 0 bases and J by 6 bases, with 6 bases left in between. The CDR3 contains 13 residues.

V gene TRBV27 combines with J gene TRBJ1-5; no firm D call. The CDR3 extends over 16 amino acids. The V end lost 2 bases, the J end lost 0 bases, and 11 bases lay between the germline ends. Germline lookup yields CDR1 MNHEY and CDR2 SMNVEV (reference sequence). The chain's CDR3 is CASSLMDAYSNQPQHF. DNA for the CDR3: TGTGCCAGCAGTTTAATGGACGCCTATAGCAATCAGCCCCAGCATTTT.

CDR3 amino acids: CASSPQTGNYGYTF. CDR3 coding DNA: TGTGCCAGCAGTCCACAGACGGGCAACTATGGCTACACCTTC. The chain joins TRBV27 to TRBJ1-2; D remains unclear. CDR3 size: 14 residues. Per the germline V gene, CDR1 is MNHEY and CDR2 is SMNVEV (reference sequence). V was trimmed by 5 bases and J by 2 bases, leaving 12 bases between them.

The CDR3 bases are TGTGCCAGCAGTTTTTGGGACACCCGCTTCCCGAACACTGAAGCTTTCTTT. It translates to CASSFWDTRFPNTEAFF. The chain uses TRBV28 and TRBJ1-1; the D gene is possibly TRBD1 (6 bases). This CDR3 is 17 amino acids long. The germline V gene has CDR1 MDHEN and CDR2 SYDVKM. Trimming left V 3 bases short and J 1 base short, with 18 bases between.

The chain links TRBV9 to TRBJ2-6, with D possibly TRBD2 on 7 matching bases. Germline V gene sequence: CDR1 SGDLS, CDR2 YYNGEE. The CDR3 consists of 19 residues. Trimming shortened V by 3 bases and J by 1 base, and 20 bases separated the two germline ends. The CDR3: CASSDGGRETKSGANVLTF. CDR3 sequence (DNA): TGTGCCAGCAGCGATGGGGGGCGGGAGACGAAGTCTGGGGCCAACGTCCTGACTTTC.

The chain employs TRBV2 and TRBJ1-2; D possibly corresponds to TRBD1 (6 bases). Germline V gene data show CDR1 as SNHLY and CDR2 as FYNNEI. Trimming cost V 6 bases and J 6 bases, with 20 bases left between them. CDR3 length: 15 residues. The CDR3 sequence is CASSTEGEGLNGYTF. The DNA for the CDR3 is TGTGCCAGCAGCACAGAGGGGGAGGGCCTCAATGGCTACACCTTC.

The V call is TRBV7-2, the J call TRBJ1-2; D call uncertain. V was cut by 1 base and J by 4 bases, with 13 bases left in between. Per the germline V gene, CDR1 is SGHTA and CDR2 is FQGNSA. This CDR3 spans 15 amino acids. CDR3 loop: CASSLGSGQVYGYTF. DNA for the CDR3: TGTGCCAGCAGCTTAGGGTCTGGGCAGGTCTATGGCTACACCTTC.

The V and J genes are TRBV11-2 and TRBJ2-1; 7 positions match TRBD2. Germline CDR1 SGHAT, CDR2 FQNNGV. J was trimmed by 9 bases and V by 5 bases; bases with no gene match: 13. The CDR3 runs to 15 residues. CDR3 protein: CASSLAAGVDLEQFF. CDR3 DNA: TGTGCCAGCAGCCTCGCCGCGGGAGTCGACCTTGAGCAGTTCTTC.

The genes are TRBV5-1 and TRBJ2-5; D ambiguous. Between the trimmed V and J ends, which lost 4 bases and 3 bases, there was a span of 10 bases. The CDR3 contains 13 residues. Germline CDR1 is SGHRS and CDR2 is YFSETQ. DNA of the CDR3: TGCGCCAGCAGCCCCGGTCCCGAAGAGACCCAGTACTTC. This codes for CASSPGPEETQYF.

This clone was observed once. The V gene is TRBV2, the J gene TRBJ1-5, with D uncertain. Germline CDR1 is SNHLY and CDR2 is FYNNEI. The CDR3 has 14 residues. V shed 7 bases and J shed 1 base, with 11 bases lying between them. Here the CDR3 DNA reads TGTGCCAGCACCGATATAAGGAGCAATCAGCCCCAGCATTTT. Its translation is CASTDIRSNQPQHF.

The rearrangement links TRBV27 to TRBJ1-2; 7 bases fit TRBD1. CDR1 is MNHEY and CDR2 is SMNVEV in the germline V gene (reference sequence). Trimming removed 3 bases from V and 0 bases from J; junction bases left unmatched: 7. This CDR3 spans 16 amino acids. The CDR3 DNA sequence: TGTGCCAGCAGTTTTTCAACAGGGGAAACTAACTATGGCTACACCTTC. Protein sequence: CASSFSTGETNYGYTF.

This chain uses TRBV7-9 with TRBJ1-2; possible D gene TRBD1, 6 bases. Deletions cut 1 base from V and 6 bases from J, with 12 bases between. The CDR3 is made up of 14 amino acids. Germline V gene data show CDR1 as SEHNR and CDR2 as FQNEAQ (reference sequence). This chain's CDR3 is CASSLEQGRNGYTF. DNA for the CDR3: TGTGCCAGCAGCTTAGAACAGGGACGGAATGGCTACACCTTC.

V and J are TRBV5-4 and TRBJ2-3; 7 bases match TRBD2. The J segment lost 3 bases and the V segment lost 0 bases, leaving 10 bases of the junction unmatched. Germline assignment: CDR1 SGHNT and CDR2 YYREEE (reference sequence). CDR3 length: 17 amino acids. The DNA for the CDR3 is TGTGCCAGCAGCTTGGGGGTCGGGCGGGAGTGGACAGATACGCAGTATTTT. The encoded protein is CASSLGVGREWTDTQYF. Using reference TRBV5-4 and TRBJ2-3 for the parts outside the CDR3, the full variable domain is ETGVTQSPTHLIKTRGQQVTLRCSSQSGHNTVSWYQQALGQGPQFIFQYYREEENGRGNFPPRFSGLQFPNYSSELNVNALELDDSALYLCASSLGVGREWTDTQYFGPGTRLTVL.